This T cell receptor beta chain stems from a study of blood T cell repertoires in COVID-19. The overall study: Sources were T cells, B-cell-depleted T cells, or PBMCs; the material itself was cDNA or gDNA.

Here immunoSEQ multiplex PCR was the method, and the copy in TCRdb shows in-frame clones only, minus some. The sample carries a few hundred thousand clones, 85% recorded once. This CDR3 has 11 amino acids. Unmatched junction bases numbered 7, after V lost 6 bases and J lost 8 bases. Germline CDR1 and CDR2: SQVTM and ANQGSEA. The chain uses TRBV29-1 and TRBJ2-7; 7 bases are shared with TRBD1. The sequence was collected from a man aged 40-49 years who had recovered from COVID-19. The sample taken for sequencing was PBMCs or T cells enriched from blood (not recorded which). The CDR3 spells CSVETGLQQYF. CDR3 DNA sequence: TGCAGCGTGGAGACAGGGCTCCAGCAGTACTTC.